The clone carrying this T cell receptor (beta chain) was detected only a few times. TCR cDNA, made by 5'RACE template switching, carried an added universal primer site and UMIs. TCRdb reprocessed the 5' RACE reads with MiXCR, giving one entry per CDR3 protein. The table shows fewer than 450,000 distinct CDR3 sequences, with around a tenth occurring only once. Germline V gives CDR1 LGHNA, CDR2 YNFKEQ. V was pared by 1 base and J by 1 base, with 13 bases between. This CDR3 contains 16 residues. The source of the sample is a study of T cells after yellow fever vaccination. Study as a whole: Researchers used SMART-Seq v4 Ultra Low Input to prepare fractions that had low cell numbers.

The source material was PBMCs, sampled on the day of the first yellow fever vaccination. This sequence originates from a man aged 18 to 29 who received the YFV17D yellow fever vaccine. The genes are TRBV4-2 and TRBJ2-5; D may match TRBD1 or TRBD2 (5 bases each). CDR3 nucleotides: TGTGCCAGCAGCCAAGCCGGGACCTATAGCCAAGAGACCCAGTACTTC. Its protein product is CASSQAGTYSQETQYF.